The 32 T cell receptor beta chains given below trace back to one sample, sequenced in a study of blood T cell repertoires in COVID-19. TCRdb's table, derived via immunoSEQ multiplex PCR, lists solely in-frame clones and lacks some. The sample shows 25,000 to 35,000 clones, 70% to 90% of them seen only once. Input material: peripheral blood. All receptors come from a human donor in a cohort sampled during active COVID-19.

This chain connects TRBV19 to TRBJ2-3; D is unresolved. Germline V gives CDR1 LNHDA, CDR2 SQIVND (reference sequence). CDR3 length: 14 amino acids. V lost 2 bases to trimming and J lost 2 bases, with 8 bases between them. CDR3 loop: CASSITTDTDTQYF. CDR3 coding DNA: TGTGCCAGTAGTATAACCACAGACACAGATACGCAGTATTTT.

Sample share makes this clone large (0.1 to 1%). V and J are TRBV2 and TRBJ2-7; no clear D. CDR3 length: 12 residues. From germline, CDR1 is SNHLY and CDR2 FYNNEI. Trimming pared 6 bases from V and 0 bases from J, leaving 6 bases between. In DNA, the CDR3 is TGTGCCAGCAGGGCACCCTCCTACGAGCAGTACTTC. Protein product: CASRAPSYEQYF.

This chain links TRBV11-2 with TRBJ2-4; a weak D match, TRBD2 (6 bases). The V end was cut by 5 bases, the J end by 13 bases, with 18 bases between. Germline V CDR1 and CDR2: SGHAT, FQNNGV. This CDR3 region has 13 residues. The CDR3 reads CASSQERLDLQYF. Here the CDR3 DNA reads TGTGCCAGCAGCCAAGAACGACTAGATCTGCAGTACTTC.

V is TRBV12-3 or TRBV12-4 and J is TRBJ2-5; TRBD2 matches 7 bases. V lost 6 bases and J lost 7; bases outside the gene matches: 2. The CDR3 has 11 residues. The chain's CDR3 is CASRGGWTQYF. The CDR3 nucleotides read TGTGCCAGCAGGGGGGGGTGGACCCAGTACTTC.

This clone was picked up one time. The genes are TRBV5-1 and TRBJ1-4, with D unclear. Germline lookup yields CDR1 SGHRS and CDR2 YFSETQ. Trimming took off 4 bases at V and 5 bases at J, with 15 bases between the two ends. The CDR3 extends over 15 amino acids. CDR3 amino acids: CASSLNSLLNEKLFF. CDR3 nucleotide sequence: TGCGCCAGCAGCCTCAACAGCCTCCTAAATGAAAAACTGTTTTTT.

This rearrangement joins TRBV19 to TRBJ2-2; D possibly corresponds to TRBD2 (7 bases). Trimming shortened V by 1 base and J by 0 bases, and 12 bases separated the two germline ends. Per the germline V gene, CDR1 is LNHDA and CDR2 is SQIVND (reference sequence). The CDR3 sequence is 17 residues long. In DNA, the CDR3 is TGTGCCAGTAGTATAGCCCGGGGGGCATCGAACACCGGGGAGCTGTTTTTT. Translated, it gives CASSIARGASNTGELFF.

The chain has TRBV19 and TRBJ1-5, with TRBD1 as a possible D gene (6 bases). V was trimmed by 3 bases and J by 2 bases, leaving 11 bases between them. This CDR3 spans 15 amino acids. CDR1 and CDR2 (germline): LNHDA, SQIVND (reference sequence). CDR3 bases: TGTGCCAGTAGTATTACAGGGAAGGGCAATCAGCCCCAGCATTTT. It encodes CASSITGKGNQPQHF.

The chain employs TRBV5-4 and TRBJ1-1; 7 bases line up with TRBD1. Germline loops: CDR1 SGHNT, CDR2 YYREEE (reference sequence). The CDR3 runs to 14 residues. V shed 5 bases, J shed 0 bases, and the junction held 4 bases outside the gene matches. DNA for the CDR3: TGTGCCAGCAGGCGGGGACAGATGAACACTGAAGCTTTCTTT. This encodes CASRRGQMNTEAFF.

A word on this clone: One junction end disagrees with the germline gene, perhaps due to a read error. The V gene is TRBV7-3, the J gene TRBJ2-3, with D possibly TRBD2 on 6 matching bases. Per the germline V gene, CDR1 is SGHTA and CDR2 is FQGTGA. The CDR3 contains 14 residues. CDR3 bases: TGTGCCAGCAGCCTAACTAGCTCGGGGGATACGCAGTATTTT. It encodes CASSLTSSGDTQYF.

This clone was picked up one time. The gene calls are TRBV6-5 and TRBJ1-3; no firm D call. The CDR3 contains 11 residues. CDR1 is MNHEY and CDR2 is SVGAGI in the germline V gene. V was clipped by 7 bases and J by 4 bases, with 5 bases between them. CDR3 sequence reads: CASTRGNTIYF. The CDR3 DNA reads as TGTGCCAGCACCAGAGGAAACACCATATATTTT.

The rearrangement joins TRBV2 to TRBJ1-3; D is uncertain. The length of the CDR3 is 15 residues. From germline, CDR1 is SNHLY and CDR2 FYNNEI. The V and J ends lost 8 bases and 0 bases respectively, with 14 bases between them. The DNA of the CDR3 is TGTGCCAGCGCCCGACTTCGGAGCTCTGGAAACACCATATATTTT. Encoded protein: CASARLRSSGNTIYF. The full variable domain, rest sourced from reference TRBV2 and TRBJ1-3, is EPEVTQTPSHQVTQMGQEVILRCVPISNHLYFYWYRQILGQKVEFLVSFYNNEISEKSEIFDDQFSVERPDGSNFTLKIRSTKLEDSAMYFCASARLRSSGNTIYFGEGSWLTVV.

The CDR3 DNA follows: TGTGCTAGTGGTTTGGGACTCACTGAAGCTTTCTTT. This sequence encodes CASGLGLTEAFF. This sequence joins TRBV12-5 and TRBJ1-1; D is unresolved. The CDR3 spans 12 residues. Germline V gives CDR1 LGHNT, CDR2 FRNRAP. Trimming stripped 1 base from V and 4 bases from J, with 4 bases between.

The V call is TRBV7-3, the J call TRBJ2-1; TRBD1 is a possible D gene (5 bases). The germline V gene encodes CDR1 SGHTA and CDR2 FQGTGA. This CDR3 is built from 13 residues. V dropped 1 base and J dropped 5 bases, with 6 bases sitting between them. The CDR3 reads CASSLIGDNEQFF. As DNA, the CDR3 is TGTGCCAGCAGCTTAATAGGGGACAATGAGCAGTTCTTC. Combining the CDR3 with reference TRBV7-3 and TRBJ2-1 gives the whole variable domain GAGVSQTPSNKVTEKGKYVELRCDPISGHTALYWYRQSLGQGPEFLIYFQGTGAADDSGLPNDRFFAVRPEGSVSTLKIQRTERGDSAVYLCASSLIGDNEQFFGPGTRLTVL.

The rearrangement joins TRBV9 to TRBJ2-1, with 11 nucleotides matching TRBD2. The germline gives CDR1 SGDLS, CDR2 YYNGEE. CDR3 size: 16 residues. V lost 4 bases, J lost 0 bases, and 3 bases stayed unmatched. The CDR3 protein is CASSPLAGGSYNEQFF. The CDR3 nucleotides are TGTGCCAGCAGCCCTCTAGCGGGGGGCTCCTACAATGAGCAGTTCTTC.

This clone was detected only a few times. DNA of the CDR3: TGTGCCAGCAGAAGCCAGGGCCACAATTCACCCCTCCACTTT. Amino acids: CASRSQGHNSPLHF. The chain recombines TRBV6-5 with TRBJ1-6; a weak D match, TRBD1 (5 bases). Trimming removed 6 bases at V and 7 bases at J, with 13 bases between. The CDR3 runs 14 residues. From germline, CDR1 is MNHEY and CDR2 SVGAGI.

For the CDR3, the DNA is TGCGCCAGCAGCTTGGTACAGTCGAACACTGAAGCTTTCTTT. Encoded protein: CASSLVQSNTEAFF. The rearrangement joins TRBV5-1 to TRBJ1-1; D is unclear. Trimming shortened V by 0 bases and J by 1 base, and 7 bases separated the two germline ends. The CDR3 has 14 amino acids. Germline V lookup: CDR1 SGHRS, CDR2 YFSETQ.

The sample holds one count of this clone. The chain uses TRBV5-5 and TRBJ2-7, with D perhaps matching TRBD1 (5 bases). Trimming took 0 bases from V and 2 from J, leaving 9 bases between them. This CDR3 comprises 14 residues. Germline V gene lookup returns CDR1 SGHKS and CDR2 YYEKEE (reference sequence). The CDR3 nucleotides are TGTGCCAGCAGCTTGGGACAGATACCCTACGAGCAGTACTTC. This translates into CASSLGQIPYEQYF. The complete variable domain, with remaining parts taken from reference TRBV5-5 and TRBJ2-7, reads DAGVTQSPTHLIKTRGQQVTLRCSPISGHKSVSWYQQVLGQGPQFIFQYYEKEERGRGNFPDRFSARQFPNYSSELNVNALLLGDSALYLCASSLGQIPYEQYFGPGTRLTVT.

The gene calls are TRBV13 and TRBJ2-1; D is possibly TRBD1 (6 bases). V shed 5 bases and J shed 0 bases, with 11 bases lying between them. Germline CDR1 and CDR2: PRHDT and FYEKMQ (reference sequence). CDR3 length: 15 residues. CDR3 sequence: CASSAAGASYNEQFF. For the CDR3, the DNA is TGTGCCAGCAGCGCGGCAGGGGCCTCCTACAATGAGCAGTTCTTC.

The chain carries TRBV19 and TRBJ1-2; the match to TRBD1 covers 7 bases. The CDR3 consists of 13 residues. Germline V gene lookup returns CDR1 LNHDA and CDR2 SQIVND (reference sequence). Unmatched junction bases numbered 4, after V lost 4 bases and J lost 5 bases. The CDR3 loop is CASSTGTDYGYTF. DNA of the CDR3: TGTGCCAGTAGTACCGGGACAGATTATGGCTACACCTTC.

CDR3 bases: TGTGCCAGCAGCTTAAGACCCAGGGGGCCCCTCAATGAGCAGTTCTTC. Translation: CASSLRPRGPLNEQFF. The chain combines TRBV7-2 with TRBJ2-1; 8 bases are shared with TRBD1. CDR1 and CDR2 from the germline V gene are SGHTA and FQGNSA. V gave up 2 bases and J gave up 6 bases; unmatched junction bases: 9. The length of the CDR3 is 16 residues.

A single count supports this clone. V gene TRBV12-3 or TRBV12-4 combines with J gene TRBJ2-5; possible D gene TRBD2, 5 bases. The CDR3 extends over 13 amino acids. V was clipped by 7 bases and J by 2 bases, with 11 bases between them. CDR3 sequence: CASNRRGQETQYF. In DNA, the CDR3 is TGTGCCAGCAACCGACGGGGTCAAGAGACCCAGTACTTC.

This chain uses TRBV6-6 with TRBJ2-3, with 11 bases matching TRBD2. Germline loops: CDR1 MNHNY, CDR2 SVGAGI (reference sequence). The length of the CDR3 is 14 residues. J lost 9 bases, V lost 8 bases, and 10 bases had no gene match. The CDR3 protein is CASEPSGGMDTQYF. The CDR3 DNA sequence: TGTGCCAGCGAACCTAGCGGGGGGATGGACACGCAGTATTTT.

This chain links TRBV23-1 with TRBJ1-5; the D is unclear. TRBV23-1 is treated as an ORF (open reading frame) with a function not yet certain. Trimming stripped 4 bases from V and 6 bases from J, with 10 bases between. The CDR3 contains 13 residues. The CDR3 DNA is TGCGCCAGCAGTCGGCAGGCCCCTCAGCCCCAGCATTTT. The encoded protein is CASSRQAPQPQHF.

The V and J genes are TRBV7-9 and TRBJ1-1; no firm D call. Trimming removed 3 bases at V and 1 base at J, with 9 bases between. The germline V gene encodes CDR1 SEHNR and CDR2 FQNEAQ (reference sequence). The CDR3 has 14 amino acids. CDR3 nucleotide sequence: TGTGCCAGCAGCTTGGCTCCCCGGAACACTGAAGCTTTCTTT. Its translation: CASSLAPRNTEAFF. Based on the CDR3 plus reference TRBV7-9 and TRBJ1-1, the full variable domain is DTGVSQNPRHKITKRGQNVTFRCDPISEHNRLYWYRQTLGQGPEFLTYFQNEAQLEKSRLLSDRFSAERPKGSFSTLEIQRTEQGDSAMYLCASSLAPRNTEAFFGQGTRLTVV.

The chain joins TRBV27 to TRBJ1-5, with D possibly being TRBD1 (5 bases). The V end lost 9 bases, the J end lost 4 bases, and 16 bases lay between the germline ends. The CDR3 sequence is 14 residues long. The germline V gene has CDR1 MNHEY and CDR2 SMNVEV (reference sequence). CDR3 nucleotides: TGTGCCAGTGGGCGAGAAGGGGCTAATCAGCCCCAGCATTTT. It specifies CASGREGANQPQHF.

This chain joins TRBV28 and TRBJ1-5; 9 bases fit TRBD1. The CDR3 contains 17 residues. With V trimmed by 7 bases and J by 1 base, 11 bases remained unmatched. Germline V gene data show CDR1 as MDHEN and CDR2 as SYDVKM. The CDR3 coding sequence is TGTGCCAGCAAGTTACAGGGGGCCTTTTTGAGCAATCAGCCCCAGCATTTT. This gives the protein CASKLQGAFLSNQPQHF.

The chain has TRBV7-8 and TRBJ2-7; perhaps TRBD2 as D (5 bases). This CDR3 region has 16 residues. Germline lookup yields CDR1 SGHVS and CDR2 FQNEAQ. V was clipped by 5 bases and J by 3 bases, with 20 bases between them. The CDR3 sequence: CASSPRRRTTYYEQYF. CDR3 in DNA: TGTGCCAGCAGCCCTCGGAGGCGGACCACATACTACGAGCAGTACTTC.

The V and J genes are TRBV6-6 and TRBJ1-6; D is undetermined. Per the germline V gene, CDR1 is MNHNY and CDR2 is SVGAGI (reference sequence). This CDR3 has 16 residues. The germline V and J ends were trimmed by 2 bases and 0 bases, with 8 bases remaining between them. The DNA of the CDR3 is TGTGCCAGCAGTTACGATGGCAGCTCCTATAATTCACCCCTCCACTTT. As protein: CASSYDGSSYNSPLHF.

The chain has TRBV6-2 or TRBV6-3 and TRBJ2-3; 7 positions match TRBD1. Germline V gene sequence: CDR1 MNHEY, CDR2 SVGEGT. The junction had 4 bases not matched to a gene; V was cut back by 4 bases and J by 0 bases. This CDR3 comprises 15 residues. The CDR3 is CASSSSDRSTDTQYF. The CDR3 DNA follows: TGTGCCAGCAGTTCCTCGGACAGGAGCACAGATACGCAGTATTTT.

V is TRBV6-5 and J is TRBJ2-7; tentative D call: TRBD1 (5 bases). The CDR3 runs to 14 residues. Trimming shortened V by 7 bases and J by 0 bases, and 13 bases separated the two germline ends. Germline V gene data show CDR1 as MNHEY and CDR2 as SVGAGI. The CDR3 region has the DNA TGTGCCAGCAAGTTAGGGGAACCCTCCTACGAGCAGTACTTC. Translated, it gives CASKLGEPSYEQYF.

This chain uses TRBV5-1 with TRBJ1-1; possible D gene TRBD1, 6 bases. V was pared by 2 bases and J by 4 bases, with 15 bases between. The CDR3 has 15 amino acids. Germline CDR1 and CDR2: SGHRS and YFSETQ. The CDR3 sequence: CASSFLGTRPTEAFF. CDR3 in DNA: TGCGCCAGCAGCTTCCTCGGGACAAGGCCCACTGAAGCTTTCTTT.

The chain is built from TRBV3-1 (or the pseudogene TRBV3-2) and TRBJ2-2, with 7 bases matching TRBD1. Trimming at V came to 1 base and at J to 4 bases, leaving 3 bases not matched to a gene. The germline gives CDR1 LGHDT, CDR2 YNNKEL (reference sequence). This CDR3 is 15 amino acids long. The CDR3 DNA is TGTGCCAGCAGCCAAGTGCGACAGGGCACCGGGGAGCTGTTTTTT. It yields the protein CASSQVRQGTGELFF.